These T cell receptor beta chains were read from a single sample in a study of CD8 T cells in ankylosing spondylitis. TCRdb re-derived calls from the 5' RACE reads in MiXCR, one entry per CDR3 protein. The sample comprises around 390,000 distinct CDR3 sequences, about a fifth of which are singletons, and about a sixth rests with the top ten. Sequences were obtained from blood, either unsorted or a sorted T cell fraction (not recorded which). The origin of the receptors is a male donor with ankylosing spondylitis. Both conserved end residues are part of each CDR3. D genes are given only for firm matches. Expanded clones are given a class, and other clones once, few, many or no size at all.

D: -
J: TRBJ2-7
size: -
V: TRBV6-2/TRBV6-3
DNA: TGTGCCAGCAGGTATAGTCGGGCCGAGCAGTACTTC
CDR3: CASRYSRAEQYF

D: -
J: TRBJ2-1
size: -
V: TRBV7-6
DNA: TGTGCCAGCAGCTTCGCACACCGGGACAAGAACAATGAGCAGTTCTTC
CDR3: CASSFAHRDKNNEQFF

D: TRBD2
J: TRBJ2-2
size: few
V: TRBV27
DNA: TGTGCCAGCAGTTTATTGAGACTAGCGGGAGGGAACACCGGGGAGCTGTTTTTT
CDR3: CASSLLRLAGGNTGELFF

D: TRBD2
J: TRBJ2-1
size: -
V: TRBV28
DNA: TGTGCCAGCAGTGGACTAGCGGCCCCAAGCTCCTACAATGAGCAGTTCTTC
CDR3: CASSGLAAPSSYNEQFF

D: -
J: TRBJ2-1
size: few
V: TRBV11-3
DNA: TGTGCCAGCAGCCACGAGGTTGTGGGTCGAGATGAGCAGTTCTTC
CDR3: CASSHEVVGRDEQFF

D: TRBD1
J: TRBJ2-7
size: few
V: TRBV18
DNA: TGTGCCAGCTCACCGACGGGACAGATCTACGAGCAGTACTTC
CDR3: CASSPTGQIYEQYF

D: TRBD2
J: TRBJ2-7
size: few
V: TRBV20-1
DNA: TGCAGTGCTGTAGCGGGAGGGCCACTCGAGCAGTACTTC
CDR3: CSAVAGGPLEQYF

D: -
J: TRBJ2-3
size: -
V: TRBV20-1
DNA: TGCAGTGCTAGATCAGAAGCGGCGGGCTTCCTTAGCCTCACAGATACGCAGTATTTT
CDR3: CSARSEAAGFLSLTDTQYF

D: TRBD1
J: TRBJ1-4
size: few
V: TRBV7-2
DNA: TGTGCCAGCAGCTTAGAGGACAGGATAGGCGAAAAACTGTTTTTT
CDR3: CASSLEDRIGEKLFF

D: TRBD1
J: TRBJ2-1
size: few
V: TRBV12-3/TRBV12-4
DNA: TGTGCCAGCAGCCCTCACAGGGGCCTGTCCTACAATGAGCAGTTCTTC
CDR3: CASSPHRGLSYNEQFF

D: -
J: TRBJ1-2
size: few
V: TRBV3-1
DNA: TGTGCCAGCAGCCAAGATTGGGGGACCGTGGCTGGCTACACCTTC
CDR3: CASSQDWGTVAGYTF